This TCR beta chain was identified in a study of blood T cell repertoires in COVID-19. Study overall: COVID-19 samples, acute and convalescent, were from the United States, Italy and Spain. PBMCs, B-cell-depleted T cells, or T cells were the source of the cDNA or gDNA that made up the material.

Original methodology: Scientists estimated how many nucleated cells there were by amplifying reference gene primers. The data were produced by immunoSEQ multiplex PCR, yet TCRdb's version contains in-frame clones alone and is incomplete. From that table come the V and J calls and clone size; the DNA was used to work out D and trimming. Here the sample spans 34,000 or so clones, about nine tenths being singletons. Losses at the gene ends were 3 bases for V and 5 bases for J; bases not matched to a gene: 5. The CDR3 is 15 residues long. Germline values: CDR1 LGHNA, CDR2 YNFKEQ. The sequenced material came from peripheral blood. The TCR comes from a man over 45 with active or convalescent COVID-19. J is TRBJ1-2 and V is TRBV4-2; 11 bases map to TRBD1. CDR3: CASSQPGTGGYGYTF. As DNA, the CDR3 is TGTGCCAGCAGCCAGCCGGGGACAGGGGGGTATGGCTACACCTTC.